The clone carrying this T cell receptor (beta chain) came up a few times. Its cognate antigen is unknown. This specimen belongs to a study of beta chain features in type 1 diabetes. Broader study findings: The VDJ junctions of type 1 diabetes patients carried fewer insertions and more deletions. Shortening that was moderate but significant affected the TCRB CDR3s of Type 1 diabetes patients in all four CD4+ subsets.

This CDR3 has 12 amino acids. V dropped 2 bases and J dropped 7 bases, with 8 bases sitting between them. Germline CDR1 reads SNHLY; CDR2 reads FYNNEI. Expressed TCRB transcripts were sequenced after all isolated RNA was converted to cDNA. The repertoire was sequenced with immunoSEQ multiplex PCR; TCRdb's copy has only in-frame clones and lacks some. Here the sample spans 640,000 or so clones, roughly 12% being singletons. This receptor was identified in a man between 18 and 29 years old with type 1 diabetes. The rearrangement uses TRBV2 and TRBJ1-2, with D hard to call. Material: naive CD4+ T cells from blood. The CDR3 nucleotides are TGTGCCAGCAGTGAACCGGGAGCTGGCTACACCTTC. Its translation: CASSEPGAGYTF.